This is a list of T cell receptor beta chains from one sample in a study of OX40 agonist ivuxolimab in advanced cancers. Sequencing was performed with immunoSEQ multiplex PCR; in TCRdb, only in-frame clones are kept and a portion is missing. The sample holds 30,000 to 40,000 clones, 65% to 75% seen once. This specimen consisted of CD4+ or CD8+ T cells sorted from blood, obtained in a trial of the OX40 agonist ivuxolimab. These TCRs come from an adult with an advanced solid tumor such as melanoma, head and neck, liver or kidney cancer. The CDR3 runs from the conserved cysteine through the conserved F or W. D genes are given only for firm matches. Clone sizes are given selectively: once, few, many, or a class where the clone is expanded.

D	length	size	V	J	CDR3	DNA
NA	14	NA	TRBV12-5	TRBJ1-1	CASGLARPNTEAFF	TGTGCTAGTGGTTTGGCTCGGCCGAACACTGAAGCTTTCTTT
NA	15	medium-sized	TRBV4-2	TRBJ1-1	CASSQDQDPNTEAFF	TGTGCCAGCAGCCAAGATCAGGACCCCAACACTGAAGCTTTCTTT
NA	13	NA	TRBV28	TRBJ2-7	CASSLGGLYEQYF	TGTGCCAGCAGTTTAGGGGGGCTCTACGAGCAGTACTTC
NA	12	NA	TRBV6-1	TRBJ2-7	CASSSWGDEQYF	TGTGCCAGCAGTTCGTGGGGAGACGAGCAGTACTTC
NA	13	NA	TRBV6-5	TRBJ1-3	CASSYRRGNTIYF	TGTGCCAGCAGTTACAGGCGGGGAAACACCATATATTTT
NA	15	NA	TRBV19	TRBJ2-5	CASSIFSGNQETQYF	TGTGCCAGTAGTATCTTTTCAGGGAATCAAGAGACCCAGTACTTC
NA	11	once	TRBV6-1	TRBJ2-5	CARDKKETQYF	TGTGCCAGGGATAAAAAAGAGACCCAGTACTTC
NA	12	once	TRBV19	TRBJ2-3	CASSIGGDTQYF	TGTGCCAGTAGTATCGGGGGAGATACGCAGTATTTT
NA	14	NA	TRBV6-5	TRBJ1-2	CASSYIGGDYGYTF	TGTGCCAGCAGTTATATCGGGGGCGACTATGGCTACACCTTC
TRBD1	11	NA	TRBV7-2	TRBJ1-3	CARDRGNTIYF	TGTGCTAGAGACAGGGGGAACACCATATATTTT
NA	14	NA	TRBV2	TRBJ1-5	CASSEDLFNQPQHF	TGTGCCAGCAGTGAAGATCTGTTTAATCAGCCCCAGCATTTT
NA	15	NA	TRBV5-6	TRBJ1-1	CASSLYGVRYTEAFF	TGTGCCAGCAGCTTGTATGGGGTACGGTACACTGAAGCTTTCTTT
NA	11	NA	TRBV14	TRBJ2-5	CASSHLETQYF	TGTGCCAGCAGCCACCTGGAGACCCAGTACTTC
NA	13	NA	TRBV4-1	TRBJ2-5	CASSQGVQETQYF	TGCGCCAGCAGCCAAGGTGTCCAAGAGACCCAGTACTTC
TRBD2	20	few	TRBV6-1	TRBJ2-1	CASSARLAGGATLSYNEQFF	TGTGCCAGCAGTGCCAGACTAGCGGGGGGGGCTACGTTGTCCTACAATGAGCAGTTCTTC
NA	14	NA	TRBV6-1	TRBJ1-5	CASSVKQGTQPQHF	TGTGCCAGCAGCGTGAAACAGGGCACTCAGCCCCAGCATTTT
NA	14	once	TRBV6-5	TRBJ1-4	CASGYGATNEKLFF	TGTGCCAGCGGATACGGAGCAACTAATGAAAAACTGTTTTTT
TRBD2	15	NA	TRBV9	TRBJ2-3	CASSPSSGGEETQYF	TGTGCCAGCAGCCCTTCAAGTGGGGGGGAGGAGACGCAGTATTTT
TRBD1	18	NA	TRBV18	TRBJ2-6	CASSPDSGGASGANVLTF	TGTGCCAGCTCACCAGATTCAGGGGGCGCCTCTGGGGCCAACGTCCTGACTTTC
NA	14	NA	TRBV7-9	TRBJ1-1	CASSRYQGDTEAFF	TGTGCCAGCAGCCGTTATCAGGGTGACACTGAAGCTTTCTTT
NA	15	NA	TRBV9	TRBJ1-5	CASSVSPGHNQPQHF	TGTGCCAGCAGCGTATCACCAGGGCACAATCAGCCCCAGCATTTT
TRBD1	12	NA	TRBV6-1	TRBJ2-1	CASSEAGQGWFF	TGTGCCAGCAGTGAAGCGGGACAGGGATGGTTCTTC
NA	13	NA	TRBV9	TRBJ1-1	CASSVSPHTEAFF	TGTGCCAGCAGCGTGAGTCCTCACACTGAAGCTTTCTTT
NA	13	NA	TRBV6-4	TRBJ2-3	CASSDSGVDTQYF	TGTGCCAGCAGTGACTCAGGGGTAGATACGCAGTATTTT
TRBD2	15	NA	TRBV5-4	TRBJ2-7	CASSLPSGGAEEQYF	TGTGCCAGCAGCCTCCCTAGCGGGGGGGCTGAAGAGCAGTACTTC
NA	18	NA	TRBV7-2	TRBJ1-6	CASSPGHRFSSYNSPLHF	TGTGCCAGCAGCCCGGGACATCGTTTTAGCTCCTATAATTCACCCCTCCACTTT